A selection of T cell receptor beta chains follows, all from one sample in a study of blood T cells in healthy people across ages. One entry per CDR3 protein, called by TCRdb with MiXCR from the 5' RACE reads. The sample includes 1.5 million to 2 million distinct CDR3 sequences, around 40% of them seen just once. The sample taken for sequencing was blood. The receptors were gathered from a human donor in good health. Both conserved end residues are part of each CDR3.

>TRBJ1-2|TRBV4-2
CASSQGPYGGEEGGYTF
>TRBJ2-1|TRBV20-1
CSARYGVMGNEQFF
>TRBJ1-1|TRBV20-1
CSAFNYRVMNTEAFF
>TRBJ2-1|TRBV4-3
CASSQVSAAEEQFF
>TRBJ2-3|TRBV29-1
CSVKETGTDTQYF
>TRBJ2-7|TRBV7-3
CASSLTLGHYEQYF
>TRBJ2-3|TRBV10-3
CAISESRSPTDTQYF
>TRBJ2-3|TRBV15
CATSRGGPLTDTQYF
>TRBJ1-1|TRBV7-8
CASSLTTVSNTEVFF
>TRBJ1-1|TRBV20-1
CSAGPYSGSDYRAQSDAFF
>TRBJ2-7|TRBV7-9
CASSLQFDHWGTYEQYF
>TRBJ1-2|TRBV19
CANSIGDVLAGYTF
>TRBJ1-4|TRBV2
CASRMTGRTNEKLFF
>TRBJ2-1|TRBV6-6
CASSYPTRGVNEQFF
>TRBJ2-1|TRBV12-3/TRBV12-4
CASSYDRSEQFF
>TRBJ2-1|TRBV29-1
CSYDRANEQFF
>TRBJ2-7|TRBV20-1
CSARDRVGGYEQYF
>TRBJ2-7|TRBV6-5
CASGAGTSYEQYF
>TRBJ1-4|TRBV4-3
CASSQRAGEKLFF
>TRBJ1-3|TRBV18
CASSPLTGEIRNTIYF
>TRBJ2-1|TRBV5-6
CASSHGPNEQFF
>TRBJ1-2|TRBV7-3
CASSFTPPGGNGYTF
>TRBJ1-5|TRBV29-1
CSVAKGGAGNQPQHF
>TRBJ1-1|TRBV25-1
CASSELLGNTEAFF
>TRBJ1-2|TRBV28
CASSPFGGLSYGYTF
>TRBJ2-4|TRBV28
CASRDPGGKTKNIQYF
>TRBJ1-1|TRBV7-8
CASSPWVDEAFF
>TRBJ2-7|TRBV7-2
CASSLESQRTYEQYF
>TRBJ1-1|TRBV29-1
CSARQIGGTEAFF
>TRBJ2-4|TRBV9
CASSNSGTVKQYF
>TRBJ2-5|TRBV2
CASSEAPDGETQYF
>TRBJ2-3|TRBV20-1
CSASWGGGTDTQYF
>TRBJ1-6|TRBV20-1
CSAGTGSHGGSPLHF
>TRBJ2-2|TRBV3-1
CVSSQALNTGELFF
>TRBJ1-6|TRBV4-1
CASSQPRELYNSPLHF
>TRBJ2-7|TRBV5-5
CASSFKGRDDYEQYF
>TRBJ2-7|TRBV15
CATSRDRRVRRYF
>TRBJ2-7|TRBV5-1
CASSLEPSGEKYF
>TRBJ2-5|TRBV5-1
CASSIGVEETQYF
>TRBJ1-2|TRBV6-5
CASSYFGGEDGYTF